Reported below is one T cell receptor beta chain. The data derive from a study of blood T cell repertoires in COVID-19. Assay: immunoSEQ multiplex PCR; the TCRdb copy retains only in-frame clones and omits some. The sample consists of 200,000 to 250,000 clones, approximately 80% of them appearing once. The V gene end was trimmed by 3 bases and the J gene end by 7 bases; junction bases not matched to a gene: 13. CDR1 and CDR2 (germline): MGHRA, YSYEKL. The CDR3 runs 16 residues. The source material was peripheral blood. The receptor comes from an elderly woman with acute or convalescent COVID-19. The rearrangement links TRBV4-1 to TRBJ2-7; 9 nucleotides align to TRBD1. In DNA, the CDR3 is TGCGCCAGCAGCCATGGGTCGGGACAGGGTTTTCAGGAGCAGTACTTC. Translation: CASSHGSGQGFQEQYF.